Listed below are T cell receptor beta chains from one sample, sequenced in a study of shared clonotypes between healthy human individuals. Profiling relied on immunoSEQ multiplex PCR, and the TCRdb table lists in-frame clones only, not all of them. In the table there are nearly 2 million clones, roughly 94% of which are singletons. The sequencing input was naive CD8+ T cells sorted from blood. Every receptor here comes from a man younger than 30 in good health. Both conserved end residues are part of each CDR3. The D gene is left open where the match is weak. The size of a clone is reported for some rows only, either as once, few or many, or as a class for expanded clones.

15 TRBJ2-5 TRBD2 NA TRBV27 CASSFGSGVQETQYF TGTGCCAGCAGTTTCGGTAGCGGGGTCCAAGAGACCCAGTACTTC
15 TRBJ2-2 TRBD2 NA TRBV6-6 CASSKLAGNTGELFF TGTGCCAGCAGTAAGCTAGCGGGAAACACCGGGGAGCTGTTTTTT
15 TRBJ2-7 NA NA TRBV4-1 CASSQEAGPSYEQYF TGCGCCAGCAGCCAAGAAGCGGGCCCTTCCTACGAGCAGTACTTC
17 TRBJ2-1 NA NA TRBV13 CASSSGPAHESYNEQFF TGTGCCAGCAGCTCCGGACCTGCCCACGAGTCCTACAATGAGCAGTTCTTC
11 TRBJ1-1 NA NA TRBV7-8 CASSRGTEAFF TGTGCCAGCAGCCGAGGCACTGAAGCTTTCTTT
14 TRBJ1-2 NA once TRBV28 CASSLSGERYGYTF TGTGCCAGCAGTTTATCAGGGGAGCGCTATGGCTACACCTTC
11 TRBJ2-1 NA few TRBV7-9 CASSLDNEQFF TGTGCCAGCAGCCTCGACAATGAGCAGTTCTTC
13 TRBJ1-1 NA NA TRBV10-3 CAISDQRITEAFF TGTGCCATCAGTGATCAGAGAATCACTGAAGCTTTCTTT
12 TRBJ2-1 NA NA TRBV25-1 CASSGTYNEQFF TGTGCCAGCAGTGGCACCTACAATGAGCAGTTCTTC
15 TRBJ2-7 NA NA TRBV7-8 CASSLASGPSYEQYF TGTGCCAGCAGCTTAGCGTCGGGGCCCTCCTACGAGCAGTACTTC
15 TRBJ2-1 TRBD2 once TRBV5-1 CASSLEWGGYNEQFF TGCGCCAGCAGCTTGGAATGGGGGGGCTACAATGAGCAGTTCTTC
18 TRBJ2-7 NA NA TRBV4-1 CASSQDLGSRFGSYEQYF TGCGCCAGCAGCCAAGATTTAGGTAGCAGGTTCGGGTCCTACGAGCAGTACTTC
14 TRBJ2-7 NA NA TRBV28 CASSLGQAGYEQYF TGTGCCAGCAGTTTAGGGCAGGCGGGCTACGAGCAGTACTTC
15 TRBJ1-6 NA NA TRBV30 CAWQGPAASNSPLHF TGTGCCTGGCAGGGGCCGGCGGCCTCTAATTCACCCCTCCACTTT
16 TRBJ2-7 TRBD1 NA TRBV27 CATSPSSGGVSYEQYF TGTGCCACTTCGCCCAGCTCAGGGGGCGTTTCCTACGAGCAGTACTTC
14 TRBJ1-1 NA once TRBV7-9 CASSLANGGTEAFF TGTGCCAGCAGCTTAGCTAATGGGGGCACTGAAGCTTTCTTT
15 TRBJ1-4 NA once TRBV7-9 CASRWQGQRDEKLFF TGTGCCAGCCGATGGCAGGGGCAACGGGATGAAAAACTGTTTTTT
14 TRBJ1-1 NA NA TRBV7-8 CASSYRDPNTEAFF TGTGCCAGCAGCTACAGGGACCCGAACACTGAAGCTTTCTTT
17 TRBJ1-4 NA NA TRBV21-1 CASSHGQGITTNEKLFF TGTGCCAGCAGCCATGGACAGGGTATCACAACTAATGAAAAACTGTTTTTT
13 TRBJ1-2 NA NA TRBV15 CATSRGDENGYTF TGTGCCACCAGCAGAGGAGACGAGAATGGCTACACCTTC
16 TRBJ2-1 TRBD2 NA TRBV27 CASSPSAGVTYNEQFF TGTGCCAGCAGTCCTTCTGCGGGAGTCACCTACAATGAGCAGTTCTTC
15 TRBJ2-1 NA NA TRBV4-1 CASSQVIGLLNEQFF TGCGCCAGCAGCCAAGTAATTGGACTCCTCAATGAGCAGTTCTTC